The next 5 T cell receptor beta chains were all read from a single sample in a study of blood T cells in healthy people across ages. For the second PCR, which ran for roughly 6 to 11 cycles, a sample-barcoded 5' primer and a J-beta primer mix were used. TCRdb re-analysed the 5' RACE reads in MiXCR, keeping a single row per CDR3 protein. The sample yields about 1,800,000 distinct CDR3 sequences, roughly 27% seen once. The sequencing input was blood. The receptors here all came from a woman aged 25 to 39 in good health.

The chain uses TRBV28 and TRBJ1-1; 7 nucleotides agree with TRBD1. CDR1 and CDR2 (germline): MDHEN, SYDVKM. V trimming: 4 bases; J trimming: 5 bases; junction bases outside the gene matches: 13. This CDR3 contains 16 residues. Written as DNA, the CDR3 is TGTGCCAGCAGTTATCCGGGACAGTACGGGGATACTGAAGCTTTCTTT. Its translation is CASSYPGQYGDTEAFF. The whole variable domain, filled in from reference TRBV28 and TRBJ1-1, reads DVKVTQSSRYLVKRTGEKVFLECVQDMDHENMFWYRQDPGLGLRLIYFSYDVKMKEKGDIPEGYSVSREKKERFSLILESASTNQTSMYLCASSYPGQYGDTEAFFGQGTRLTVV.

Concerning this clonotype: This may be a read error, as it is one base from a much larger clone. This rearrangement joins TRBV29-1 to TRBJ2-4; 9 bases are a match to TRBD1. CDR1 is SQVTM, CDR2 ANQGSEA, per germline. CDR3 size: 13 residues. The V gene end was trimmed by 5 bases and the J gene end by 7 bases; junction bases not matched to a gene: 6. This CDR3 is CSVLQGAGNIQYF. The CDR3 coding sequence is TGCAGCGTTCTACAGGGGGCGGGGAACATTCAGTACTTC. Supplemented by reference TRBV29-1 and TRBJ2-4, the full variable domain reads SAVISQKPSRDICQRGTSLTIQCQVDSQVTMMFWYRQQPGQSLTLIATANQGSEATYESGFVIDKFPISRPNLTFSTLTVSNMSPEDSSIYLCSVLQGAGNIQYFGAGTRLSVL.

The genes are TRBV20-1 and TRBJ2-3; no definite D call. The V gene lost 8 bases and the J gene lost 6 bases, with 9 bases spanning the gap. CDR1 and CDR2 from the germline V gene are DFQATT and SNEGSKA (reference sequence). The CDR3 is 10 residues long. The CDR3 DNA follows: TGCAGTCCGAAGAGTGATACGCAGTATTTT. It translates to CSPKSDTQYF.

Turning to this clonotype: A read error may be the cause here, since a much bigger clone is one base away. This chain uses TRBV29-1 with TRBJ2-6; D assignment may be TRBD1 or TRBD2 (6 bases each). The CDR3 is 13 amino acids. Per germline, CDR1 SQVTM and CDR2 ANQGSEA. For the CDR3, the DNA is TGCAGCGTTGCGGGGGCTGGGGCCAACGTCCCGACTTTC. It encodes CSVAGAGANVPTF. Full variable domain (missing parts from reference TRBV29-1 and TRBJ2-6): SAVISQKPSRDICQRGTSLTIQCQVDSQVTMMFWYRQQPGQSLTLIATANQGSEATYESGFVIDKFPISRPNLTFSTLTVSNMSPEDSSIYLCSVAGAGANVPTFGAGSRLTVL.

V usage is TRBV7-2 and J usage is TRBJ2-7; 14 bases map to TRBD2. V lost 0 bases to trimming and J lost 4 bases; unmatched junction nucleotides: 11. The germline CDR1 and CDR2 sequences are SGHTA and FQGNSA. This CDR3 comprises 19 residues. The CDR3 region is CASSLAPGLAGEIPYEQYF. CDR3 coding DNA: TGTGCCAGCAGCTTAGCGCCGGGACTAGCGGGAGAAATTCCTTACGAGCAGTACTTC.